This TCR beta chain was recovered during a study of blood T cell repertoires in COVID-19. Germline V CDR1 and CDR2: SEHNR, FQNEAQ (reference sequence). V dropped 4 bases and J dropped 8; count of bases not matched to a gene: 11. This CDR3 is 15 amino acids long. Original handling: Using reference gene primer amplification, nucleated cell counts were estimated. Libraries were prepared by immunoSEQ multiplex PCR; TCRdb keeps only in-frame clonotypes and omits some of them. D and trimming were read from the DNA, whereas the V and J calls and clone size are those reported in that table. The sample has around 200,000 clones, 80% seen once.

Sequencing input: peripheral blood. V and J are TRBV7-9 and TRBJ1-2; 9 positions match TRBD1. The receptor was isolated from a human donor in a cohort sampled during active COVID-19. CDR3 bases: TGTGCCAGCAGCTACCGGGACAGGGAACGCTTCGGCTACACCTTC. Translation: CASSYRDRERFGYTF.